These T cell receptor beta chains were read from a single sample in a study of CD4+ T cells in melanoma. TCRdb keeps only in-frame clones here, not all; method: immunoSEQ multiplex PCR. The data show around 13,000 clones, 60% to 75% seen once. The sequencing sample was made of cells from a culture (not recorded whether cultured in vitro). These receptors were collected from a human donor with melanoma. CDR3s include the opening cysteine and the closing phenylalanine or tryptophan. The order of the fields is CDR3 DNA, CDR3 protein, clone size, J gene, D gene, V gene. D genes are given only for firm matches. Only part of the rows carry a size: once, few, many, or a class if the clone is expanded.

TGTGCCAGCAGTGTGCTAGCGGGGTACAATGAGCAGTTCTTC	CASSVLAGYNEQFF	NA	TRBJ2-1	TRBD2	TRBV2
TGTGCCAGCAGCAAAAGGGCAGGGCGAGAAGCTTTCTTT	CASSKRAGREAFF	NA	TRBJ1-1	NA	TRBV21-1
TGTGCCAGCAGCTTAGTCGGCCGTGGAGAACTACTCTATGGCTACACCTTC	CASSLVGRGELLYGYTF	NA	TRBJ1-2	NA	TRBV7-8
TGTGCCAGCAGTTTGCCCGGGGGCCGGAATGAGCAGTTCTTC	CASSLPGGRNEQFF	NA	TRBJ2-1	NA	TRBV6-5
TGTGCCAGCAGTGGATGGGATAATTCACCCCTCCACTTT	CASSGWDNSPLHF	NA	TRBJ1-6	NA	TRBV25-1
TGTGCCAGCAGCTTTTGGTCAGAGACCCAGTACTTC	CASSFWSETQYF	NA	TRBJ2-5	NA	TRBV5-8
TGCGCCAGCAGCTTGGTAGTCCAGCCCTACGAGCAGTACTTC	CASSLVVQPYEQYF	NA	TRBJ2-7	NA	TRBV5-1
TGTGCCAGCAGCTTGACTTCTAGTGTTACCGGGGAGCTGTTTTTT	CASSLTSSVTGELFF	NA	TRBJ2-2	NA	TRBV5-4
TGTGCCAGCAGCTTGGGTGGACAGATTGATTCACCCCTCCACTTT	CASSLGGQIDSPLHF	few	TRBJ1-6	NA	TRBV5-4
TGTGCCAGCAGGGCCCTAACAGGTATCTCCTACGAGCAGTACTTC	CASRALTGISYEQYF	NA	TRBJ2-7	NA	TRBV6-1
TGTGCCAGCAGTTCCGACGGGGGACCATGGTCTCCCCAGCATTTT	CASSSDGGPWSPQHF	NA	TRBJ1-5	NA	TRBV11-2
TGTGCCAGCAGTGGGGGGAGGCAGTCCGCAGCTAATGAAAAACTGTTTTTT	CASSGGRQSAANEKLFF	NA	TRBJ1-4	NA	TRBV2
TGTGCCAGCAGCTATTCCTCGACTCCCCGGGGAGGCGAGCAGTACTTC	CASSYSSTPRGGEQYF	NA	TRBJ2-7	NA	TRBV28
TGCGCCAGCAGCTTGGACGGATATAATTCACCCCTCCACTTT	CASSLDGYNSPLHF	few	TRBJ1-6	NA	TRBV5-1
TGTGCCAGCAGTTCGGGGAGGAACACTGAAGCTTTCTTT	CASSSGRNTEAFF	once	TRBJ1-1	NA	TRBV6-1
TGTGCCAGCAGCGTATCCACAGATACGCAGTATTTT	CASSVSTDTQYF	NA	TRBJ2-3	NA	TRBV9
TGTGCCTCAACAGGGTACACTGAAGCTTTCTTT	CASTGYTEAFF	few	TRBJ1-1	NA	TRBV7-9
TGTGCCAGCCTATCGGGGGGACGCTACGAGCAGTACTTC	CASLSGGRYEQYF	few	TRBJ2-7	TRBD2	TRBV2
TGTGCCAGCAGCCCAGGACTAGCGGTTTGGAGCACAGATACGCAGTATTTT	CASSPGLAVWSTDTQYF	NA	TRBJ2-3	TRBD2	TRBV5-6
TGTGCCAGCAGCCCAACTCGGGACGTGGACCAAGAGACCCAGTACTTC	CASSPTRDVDQETQYF	few	TRBJ2-5	NA	TRBV5-4
TGCGCCAGCAGCCGCCCCGGCCCGGGACAGGGAACCTACGAGCAGTACTTC	CASSRPGPGQGTYEQYF	NA	TRBJ2-7	TRBD1	TRBV4-1
TGCGCCAGCAGCTGGAAGCTGGGCACTGAAGCTTTCTTT	CASSWKLGTEAFF	NA	TRBJ1-1	NA	TRBV5-1
TGTGCCAGCTCACTCCTGGGGCAGGGCGGCACAGATACGCAGTATTTT	CASSLLGQGGTDTQYF	NA	TRBJ2-3	NA	TRBV18
TGTGCCAGCGTTTCTCAAGTAGCGAATCAGCCCCAGCATTTT	CASVSQVANQPQHF	NA	TRBJ1-5	NA	TRBV6-1
TGCGCCAGCAGCTTGGTGTCCGGGGAAGGGTACACCGGGGAGCTGTTTTTT	CASSLVSGEGYTGELFF	NA	TRBJ2-2	NA	TRBV5-1
TGCGCCAGCAGCCAAGCCACGCAGGGTGAGACTGAAGCTTTCTTT	CASSQATQGETEAFF	once	TRBJ1-1	NA	TRBV4-1
TGCGCCAGCAGCTTCAGCCTAGCGGGGGTAGAGACCCAGTACTTC	CASSFSLAGVETQYF	NA	TRBJ2-5	TRBD2	TRBV5-1
TGTGCCAGCAGCGTAGGGGCTTCTAATGAAAAACTGTTTTTT	CASSVGASNEKLFF	NA	TRBJ1-4	NA	TRBV9
TGTGCCAGCAGCCCGAGTGGGTACCTACGTCAGCCCCAGCATTTT	CASSPSGYLRQPQHF	NA	TRBJ1-5	NA	TRBV6-5
TGCGCCAGCAGCCAAGTTCCCCTCCTGCGGGGGGTTGGCGGGGAGCTGTTTTTT	CASSQVPLLRGVGGELFF	NA	TRBJ2-2	TRBD2	TRBV4-1
TGTGCCCGGACTAGCGGGATGTCAACAGATACGCAGTATTTT	CARTSGMSTDTQYF	NA	TRBJ2-3	TRBD2	TRBV30
TGTGCCAGCAGCCCACTAGCGGGGGGGTCCCTGGATACGCAGTATTTT	CASSPLAGGSLDTQYF	NA	TRBJ2-3	TRBD2	TRBV7-9
TGTGCCAGCAGCTTAGCGGGGGTTCGAAATGAAAAACTGTTTTTT	CASSLAGVRNEKLFF	NA	TRBJ1-4	NA	TRBV7-2
TGTGCCTGGAGTGTGGCAAGGAACACAGATACGCAGTATTTT	CAWSVARNTDTQYF	NA	TRBJ2-3	NA	TRBV30
TGTGCCAGCAGTGAAGTTTGGGGTAATGAGCAGTTCTTC	CASSEVWGNEQFF	NA	TRBJ2-1	NA	TRBV6-1
TGTGCCAGCAGTCCGGGGGCCAGTAATGAAAAACTGTTTTTT	CASSPGASNEKLFF	NA	TRBJ1-4	NA	TRBV6-5
TGTGCCAGCAGTGTTTTCCAGGACAGCTCCTACGAGCAGTACTTC	CASSVFQDSSYEQYF	NA	TRBJ2-7	NA	TRBV6-1
TGTGCCAGCAGTGAAGCGGCGGGACGCAATCAGCCCCAGCATTTT	CASSEAAGRNQPQHF	NA	TRBJ1-5	NA	TRBV6-1
TGTGCCAGCAGCTTAGACAGGGCCACTGAAGCTTTCTTT	CASSLDRATEAFF	NA	TRBJ1-1	NA	TRBV7-8
TGTGCCAGTAGTACCATGCGTAACACCGGGGAGCTGTTTTTT	CASSTMRNTGELFF	NA	TRBJ2-2	NA	TRBV19
TGTGCCAGCAGCCTGGGTCAGCGAAACTATGGCTACACCTTC	CASSLGQRNYGYTF	NA	TRBJ1-2	NA	TRBV5-6
TGTGCCAGCACCGCCTCGGACAGGGCGTTATCCTTAGAGATCTTC	CASTASDRALSLEIF	NA	TRBJ2-1	TRBD1	TRBV5-4